Below, 30 T cell receptor beta chains from the same sample are listed, as sequenced in a study of T cell repertoires in cytomegalovirus infection. TCRdb reprocessed the reads via MiXCR and lists one record per CDR3 protein. There are roughly 280,000 distinct CDR3 sequences in the sample; 9.1% occur only once, and more than 12% lies in the top ten. Sequencing input: PBMCs. The receptors were sampled from a human donor in good health (CMV status not recorded). Some clones in this sample may be carry-over from other donors' samples.

Many counts were recorded for this clonotype. The chain employs TRBV7-2 and TRBJ1-6, with 8 positions matching TRBD1. This CDR3 has 14 residues. V gave up 5 bases and J gave up 10 bases; unmatched junction bases: 7. Germline values: CDR1 SGHTA, CDR2 FQGNSA. The DNA of the CDR3 is TGTGCCAGCAGCCTTGGACAGGGTGACTCACCCCTCCACTTT. Translating it yields CASSLGQGDSPLHF.

This clonotype was detected many times. The chain joins TRBV30 to TRBJ1-2; TRBD1 agrees at 7 bases. The CDR3 has 12 amino acids. V lost 3 bases, J lost 8 bases, and 6 bases stayed unmatched. Per germline, CDR1 GTSNPN and CDR2 SVGIG (reference sequence). CDR3 region: CAWRTGLRGYTF. The CDR3 region has the DNA TGTGCCTGGAGGACAGGGCTCCGCGGCTACACCTTC.

This clonotype was observed a few times. V is TRBV6-2 or TRBV6-3 and J is TRBJ2-6; no clear D gene. This CDR3 spans 15 amino acids. V was clipped by 3 bases and J by 0 bases, with 6 bases between them. Germline CDR1 reads MNHEY; CDR2 reads SVGEGT. This chain's CDR3 is CASSYSNSGANVLTF. The CDR3 nucleotides are TGTGCCAGCAGTTATTCCAACTCTGGGGCCAACGTCCTGACTTTC.

This clonotype has a count of ten or more. The V call is TRBV5-1, the J call TRBJ2-5; D may be TRBD1 (5 bases). Trimming left V 0 bases short and J 3 bases short, with 9 bases between. There are 14 residues in the CDR3. Germline-derived CDR1 and CDR2 are SGHRS and YFSETQ. CDR3 amino acids: CASSLEGREETQYF. Here the CDR3 DNA reads TGCGCCAGCAGCTTGGAAGGCAGGGAAGAGACCCAGTACTTC.

The chain joins TRBV2 to TRBJ2-1; 7 bases line up with TRBD1. Germline CDR1 SNHLY, CDR2 FYNNEI. V dropped 3 bases and J dropped 3; count of bases not matched to a gene: 5. The CDR3 has 15 amino acids. The CDR3 reads CASSDSDRDYNEQFF. In nucleotides, the CDR3 is TGTGCCAGCAGTGACTCAGACAGGGACTACAATGAGCAGTTCTTC.

This clonotype was recorded many times. The V and J genes are TRBV7-2 and TRBJ1-6; D not resolved. The V end lost 0 bases, the J end lost 4 bases, and 7 bases lay between the germline ends. Germline V gives CDR1 SGHTA, CDR2 FQGNSA. The CDR3 covers 15 residues. CDR3 region: CASSLARNYNSPLHF. CDR3 coding DNA: TGTGCCAGCAGCTTAGCGAGGAATTATAATTCACCCCTCCACTTT. The complete variable domain, with remaining parts taken from reference TRBV7-2 and TRBJ1-6, reads GAGVSQSPSNKVTEKGKDVELRCDPISGHTALYWYRQSLGQGLEFLIYFQGNSAPDKSGLPSDRFSAERTGGSVSTLTIQRTQQEDSAVYLCASSLARNYNSPLHFGNGTRLTVT.

This clonotype came up many times. The chain carries TRBV2 and TRBJ1-5; D not resolved. This CDR3 has 13 amino acids. V was clipped by 5 bases and J by 2 bases, with 7 bases between them. Germline CDR1 SNHLY, CDR2 FYNNEI. For the CDR3, the DNA is TGTGCCAGCAGTAACGACGGCAATCAGCCCCAGCATTTT. It encodes CASSNDGNQPQHF.

The chain combines TRBV7-2 with TRBJ1-5, with a weak D call TRBD1 (6 bases). V lost 1 base and J lost 9, with 16 bases in between. There are 15 residues in the CDR3. The germline gives CDR1 SGHTA, CDR2 FQGNSA. The CDR3: CASSLGGQTQRPQHF. DNA for the CDR3: TGTGCCAGCAGCTTAGGTGGACAGACCCAAAGGCCCCAGCATTTT.

In its sample, this clonotype was seen many times. The J gene is TRBJ2-7, the V gene TRBV19, with D perhaps matching TRBD1 or TRBD2 (5 bases each). Germline-derived CDR1 and CDR2 are LNHDA and SQIVND (reference sequence). The CDR3 is 14 amino acids. The V end lost 3 bases, the J end lost 0 bases, and 9 bases lay between the germline ends. This CDR3 reads CASSIPGSSYEQYF. Here the CDR3 DNA reads TGTGCCAGTAGTATTCCAGGGAGCTCCTACGAGCAGTACTTC.

This clonotype was detected many times. This chain connects TRBV7-2 to TRBJ2-3; 13 bases line up with TRBD2. Germline values: CDR1 SGHTA, CDR2 FQGNSA. The CDR3 loop spans 21 amino acids. With V trimmed by 4 bases and J by 8 bases, 24 bases remained unmatched. CDR3 nucleotide sequence: TGTGCCAGCAGCTCGAGGAACTGGGGGGCCACTAGCGGGAGGGTTCTTGTTACGCAGTATTTT. This encodes CASSSRNWGATSGRVLVTQYF.

This rearrangement joins TRBV7-8 to TRBJ1-6; maybe TRBD1 (5 bases). This CDR3 is 17 amino acids long. Germline assignment: CDR1 SGHVS and CDR2 FQNEAQ. With 5 bases removed from V and 9 bases from J, the gap between germline ends came to 23 bases. CDR3: CASSEAGRVGSSSPLHF. The CDR3 DNA follows: TGTGCCAGCAGCGAAGCAGGGCGTGTGGGCTCTAGTTCACCCCTCCACTTT.

This clonotype was seen many times. The chain uses TRBV5-6 and TRBJ1-5; 8 bases line up with TRBD1. Per germline, CDR1 SGHDT and CDR2 YYEEEE. The CDR3 totals 17 residues. V was clipped by 4 bases and J by 6 bases; unmatched bases: 15. The CDR3 sequence: CASSRLVDRGFLQPQHF. The CDR3 DNA sequence: TGTGCCAGCAGCCGCCTGGTCGACAGGGGATTCCTTCAGCCCCAGCATTTT.

This clonotype was seen at least ten times. This sequence joins TRBV7-2 and TRBJ2-7; the D gene is possibly TRBD2 (6 bases). This CDR3 spans 13 amino acids. CDR1 is SGHTA, CDR2 FQGNSA, per germline. V was cut by 3 bases and J by 4 bases, with 10 bases left in between. The CDR3 DNA is TGTGCCAGCAGCTTTGCGGGACGGTACGAGCAGTACTTC. Its translation is CASSFAGRYEQYF.

This clonotype was seen ten or more times. The chain links TRBV7-6 to TRBJ1-5; 9 positions match TRBD1. Germline V gene data show CDR1 as SGHVS and CDR2 as FNYEAQ. Losses at the gene ends were 1 base for V and 7 bases for J; bases not matched to a gene: 5. There are 15 residues in the CDR3. The CDR3 here is CASSLDGTGKQPQHF. The CDR3 coding sequence is TGTGCCAGCAGCTTAGACGGGACAGGGAAGCAGCCCCAGCATTTT.

Many counts were recorded for this clonotype. The genes are TRBV20-1 and TRBJ2-7; no clear D. The CDR3 consists of 11 residues. Germline-derived CDR1 and CDR2 are DFQATT and SNEGSKA (reference sequence). With 3 bases removed from V and 7 bases from J, the gap between germline ends came to 10 bases. Written as DNA, the CDR3 is TGCAGTGCTAGGGAACTCCAGGAGCAGTACTTC. Its protein is CSARELQEQYF.

This clonotype was observed a handful of times. The rearrangement uses TRBV18 and TRBJ1-1, with unresolved D. Looked up from germline, CDR1 is KGHSH and CDR2 is LQKENI. The CDR3 has 14 amino acids. The V end was cut by 2 bases, the J end by 3 bases, with 10 bases between. CDR3 bases: TGTGCCAGCTCACCAATGGCTAGGGACACTGAAGCTTTCTTT. Translated: CASSPMARDTEAFF. Using reference TRBV18 and TRBJ1-1 for the parts outside the CDR3, the full variable domain is NAGVMQNPRHLVRRRGQEARLRCSPMKGHSHVYWYRQLPEEGLKFMVYLQKENIIDESGMPKERFSAEFPKEGPSILRIQQVVRGDSAAYFCASSPMARDTEAFFGQGTRLTVV.

In its sample, this clonotype was seen many times. This rearrangement joins TRBV7-2 to TRBJ1-5, with 7 bases that match TRBD1. CDR1 SGHTA and CDR2 FQGNSA come from the germline V gene. The CDR3 is made up of 15 amino acids. Losses at the gene ends were 6 bases for V and 6 bases for J; bases not matched to a gene: 11. CDR3 region: CASSFTGDAGQPQHF. For the CDR3, the DNA is TGTGCCAGCAGTTTTACAGGGGACGCTGGTCAGCCCCAGCATTTT. Using reference TRBV7-2 and TRBJ1-5 for the parts outside the CDR3, the full variable domain is GAGVSQSPSNKVTEKGKDVELRCDPISGHTALYWYRQSLGQGLEFLIYFQGNSAPDKSGLPSDRFSAERTGGSVSTLTIQRTQQEDSAVYLCASSFTGDAGQPQHFGDGTRLSIL.

This clonotype was seen at least ten times. The J gene is TRBJ1-5, the V gene TRBV10-2; D uncertain. The CDR3 is 13 residues long. The V gene's germline CDR1 is WSHSY and CDR2 SAAADI. The germline V and J ends were trimmed by 8 bases and 0 bases, with 8 bases remaining between them. The chain's CDR3 is CASVRDSNQPQHF. The CDR3 DNA sequence: TGCGCCAGCGTCCGGGATAGCAATCAGCCCCAGCATTTT.

The table lists this clonotype with many counts. This sequence joins TRBV12-3 or TRBV12-4 and TRBJ2-3; 7 nucleotides match TRBD2. CDR3 length: 15 residues. The trim removed 6 bases at V and 2 bases at J, leaving 8 bases unmatched. CDR3 sequence reads: CASSLLGLPTDTQYF. The CDR3, as DNA: TGTGCCAGCAGCCTCCTGGGACTACCCACAGATACGCAGTATTTT.

In this sample, this clonotype turned up many times. The chain links TRBV19 to TRBJ2-2; TRBD1 aligns across 7 bases. Germline CDR1 and CDR2: LNHDA and SQIVND (reference sequence). After removal of 6 bases from V and 6 bases from J, the junction contained 7 bases not matched to a gene. This CDR3 contains 14 residues. The CDR3 DNA follows: TGTGCCAGTAGCGAGACAGGGTTCGCCGGGGAGCTGTTTTTT. This encodes CASSETGFAGELFF. Combining the CDR3 with reference TRBV19 and TRBJ2-2 gives the whole variable domain DGGITQSPKYLFRKEGQNVTLSCEQNLNHDAMYWYRQDPGQGLRLIYYSQIVNDFQKGDIAEGYSVSREKKESFPLTVTSAQKNPTAFYLCASSETGFAGELFFGEGSRLTVL.

This clonotype came up a few times. The V gene is TRBV20-1, the J gene TRBJ2-3; 7 nucleotides line up with TRBD2. CDR1 DFQATT and CDR2 SNEGSKA come from the germline V gene (reference sequence). The CDR3 is made up of 13 amino acids. Trimming removed 6 bases from V and 4 bases from J; junction bases left unmatched: 7. CDR3 residues: CSAQGLKPDTQYF. CDR3 in DNA: TGCAGTGCCCAGGGACTAAAACCAGATACGCAGTATTTT.

This clonotype was counted at least ten times. The chain is built from TRBV28 and TRBJ1-2, with TRBD1 matching over 10 bases. This CDR3 spans 16 amino acids. The germline V gene encodes CDR1 MDHEN and CDR2 SYDVKM. After removal of 1 base from V and 9 bases from J, the junction contained 11 bases not matched to a gene. The chain's CDR3 is CASSLSRDRGKFSYTF. The CDR3 DNA reads as TGTGCCAGCAGTTTATCGAGGGACAGGGGCAAATTCAGCTACACCTTC.

This clonotype has at least ten counts. The chain couples TRBV7-8 to TRBJ1-2, with a weak D call TRBD1 (6 bases). The CDR3 consists of 13 residues. Germline CDR1 and CDR2: SGHVS and FQNEAQ. With 5 bases removed from V and 2 bases from J, the gap between germline ends came to 9 bases. In nucleotides, the CDR3 is TGTGCCAGCAGCCACGACAGGAACTATGGCTACACCTTC. Amino acids: CASSHDRNYGYTF.

V and J are TRBV25-1 and TRBJ2-7; possibly TRBD2 for D (5 bases). Trimming cost V 2 bases and J 3 bases, with 11 bases left between them. Germline V lookup: CDR1 MGHDK, CDR2 SYGVNS. The CDR3 length is 14 residues. CDR3 amino acids: CASSEPGKSYEQYF. CDR3 bases: TGTGCCAGCAGTGAACCGGGAAAGAGCTACGAGCAGTACTTC.

The chain joins TRBV7-2 to TRBJ1-2; D is undetermined. CDR1 and CDR2 from the germline V gene are SGHTA and FQGNSA. This CDR3 contains 17 residues. The ends were cut back, 3 bases at V and 4 bases at J, with 21 bases in the middle. The CDR3: CASSFTGIGGASYGYTF. The CDR3, as DNA: TGTGCCAGCAGCTTCACCGGGATAGGAGGAGCGTCCTATGGCTACACCTTC. Full variable domain (outside the CDR3, taken from reference TRBV7-2 and TRBJ1-2): GAGVSQSPSNKVTEKGKDVELRCDPISGHTALYWYRQSLGQGLEFLIYFQGNSAPDKSGLPSDRFSAERTGGSVSTLTIQRTQQEDSAVYLCASSFTGIGGASYGYTFGSGTRLTVV.

This clonotype appeared many times. J is TRBJ1-5 and V is TRBV7-8; D gene ambiguous. The CDR3 is made up of 15 amino acids. V lost 1 base and J 3 bases, leaving 10 bases between the germline ends. Germline V gene sequence: CDR1 SGHVS, CDR2 FQNEAQ. This chain's CDR3 is CASSLVWGVNQPQHF. In nucleotides, the CDR3 is TGTGCCAGCAGCTTAGTCTGGGGTGTCAATCAGCCCCAGCATTTT.

At least ten counts were recorded for this clonotype. The chain recombines TRBV11-2 with TRBJ1-6; the D gene is possibly TRBD1 (5 bases). V was cut by 5 bases and J by 9 bases, with 14 bases left in between. The CDR3 runs to 14 residues. Looked up from germline, CDR1 is SGHAT and CDR2 is FQNNGV. The CDR3 spells CASSPVPRGSPLHF. The CDR3 bases are TGTGCCAGCAGCCCTGTCCCTAGGGGTTCACCCCTCCACTTT.

This clonotype has ten or more counts. The chain is built from TRBV5-4 and TRBJ1-1; no clear D. This CDR3 region has 13 residues. V was clipped by 0 bases and J by 6 bases, with 9 bases between them. From germline, CDR1 is SGHNT and CDR2 YYREEE (reference sequence). The CDR3 protein is CASSLGGLPEAFF. The CDR3 DNA follows: TGTGCCAGCAGCTTGGGCGGACTACCTGAAGCTTTCTTT.

This clonotype appeared many times. V is TRBV7-9 and J is TRBJ2-3; D may be TRBD2 (5 bases). Trimming shortened V by 5 bases and J by 5 bases, and 14 bases separated the two germline ends. There are 14 residues in the CDR3. Germline CDR1 and CDR2: SEHNR and FQNEAQ (reference sequence). The CDR3 nucleotides read TGTGCCAGCAGCCGGACGGGTCGGGGAGATACGCAGTATTTT. Its translation is CASSRTGRGDTQYF.

The table lists this clonotype with many counts. CDR3 in amino acids: CASSQHLGGSEQFF. The CDR3 region has the DNA TGTGCCAGCAGCCAGCACCTGGGCGGGTCTGAGCAGTTCTTC. The chain employs TRBV7-2 and TRBJ2-1; weak D call: TRBD2 (5 bases). The CDR3 is 14 residues long. The V end was cut by 5 bases, the J end by 9 bases, with 17 bases between. The germline CDR1 and CDR2 sequences are SGHTA and FQGNSA.